The 32 T cell receptor beta chains listed next were all sequenced from one sample in a study of shared clonotypes between healthy human individuals. The protocol was immunoSEQ multiplex PCR, while the TCRdb copy is restricted to in-frame clones and leaves out a portion. Of 950,000 to 1,100,000 clones listed, approximately 68% are singletons. Specimen: memory CD4+ T cells sorted from blood. Subset given: CD45RA-negative fraction. These receptors all stem from a man younger than 35 in good health.

J is TRBJ1-1 and V is TRBV7-9, with 7 bases lining up with TRBD1. The CDR3 is 11 residues long. Trimming removed 5 bases from V and 7 bases from J; junction bases left unmatched: 1. The germline V gene has CDR1 SEHNR and CDR2 FQNEAQ (reference sequence). The CDR3 coding sequence is TGTGCCAGCAGCCGACAGGGTGAAGCTTTCTTT. Translated, it gives CASSRQGEAFF.

This clone was detected once. The chain joins TRBV11-2 to TRBJ1-1; D not certain. The germline V gene has CDR1 SGHAT and CDR2 FQNNGV. This CDR3 spans 12 amino acids. Trimming stripped 0 bases from V and 8 bases from J, with 7 bases between. CDR3 protein: CASSLDSAEAFF. The CDR3 nucleotides read TGTGCCAGCAGCTTAGATTCTGCCGAAGCTTTCTTT. Combining the CDR3 with reference TRBV11-2 and TRBJ1-1 gives the whole variable domain EAGVAQSPRYKIIEKRQSVAFWCNPISGHATLYWYQQILGQGPKLLIQFQNNGVVDDSQLPKDRFSAERLKGVDSTLKIQPAKLEDSAVYLCASSLDSAEAFFGQGTRLTVV.

V gene TRBV15 combines with J gene TRBJ1-6; D ambiguous. V lost 0 bases to trimming and J lost 14 bases, with 20 bases between them. Germline CDR1 and CDR2: LNHNV and YYDKDF (reference sequence). There are 16 residues in the CDR3. As DNA, the CDR3 is TGTGCCACCAGCAGAGATAAGACCGCCGGGGTCCCGACCCTCCACTTT. Encoded protein: CATSRDKTAGVPTLHF.

The chain links TRBV5-1 to TRBJ1-2; D is possibly TRBD1 (6 bases). CDR1 and CDR2 (germline): SGHRS, YFSETQ. Trimming took 3 bases from V and 4 from J, leaving 16 bases between them. The CDR3 runs to 15 residues. The CDR3, as DNA: TGCGCCAGCAGCTCTGGACAGTCCGGGGCCTATGGCTACACCTTC. It codes for CASSSGQSGAYGYTF. Looking up the rest from reference TRBV5-1 and TRBJ1-2 gives the full variable domain: KAGVTQTPRYLIKTRGQQVTLSCSPISGHRSVSWYQQTPGQGLQFLFEYFSETQRNKGNFPGRFSGRQFSNSRSEMNVSTLELGDSALYLCASSSGQSGAYGYTFGSGTRLTVV.

The chain uses TRBV19 and TRBJ1-2; a possible D gene is TRBD1 (6 bases). V was clipped by 6 bases and J by 8 bases, with 19 bases between them. CDR3 length equals 14 residues. Germline CDR1 LNHDA, CDR2 SQIVND (reference sequence). For the CDR3, the DNA is TGTGCCAGTAGAGGTACCGGGGGGGCCGGAGGCTACACCTTC. This codes for CASRGTGGAGGYTF.

The rearrangement links TRBV6-5 to TRBJ1-2, with D perhaps matching TRBD1 (5 bases). The CDR3 sequence is 14 residues long. CDR1 is MNHEY, CDR2 SVGAGI, per germline. V gave up 4 bases and J gave up 5 bases, with 14 bases separating them. The CDR3 here is CASSSSRQLYGYTF. DNA of the CDR3: TGTGCCAGCAGTTCTAGCCGACAGCTATATGGCTACACCTTC.

The V call is TRBV7-9, the J call TRBJ2-2; 9 positions match TRBD2. With V trimmed by 5 bases and J by 5 bases, 3 bases remained unmatched. Per the germline V gene, CDR1 is SEHNR and CDR2 is FQNEAQ (reference sequence). The CDR3 runs to 14 residues. The CDR3 here is CASSHTSGTGELFF. The CDR3 region has the DNA TGTGCCAGCAGCCACACTAGCGGGACCGGGGAGCTGTTTTTT.

The sample holds many counts of this clone. This chain uses TRBV4-1 with TRBJ1-1, with D possibly being TRBD1 (6 bases). Looked up from germline, CDR1 is MGHRA and CDR2 is YSYEKL. CDR3 length: 13 amino acids. Trimming took off 6 bases at V and 3 bases at J, with 11 bases between the two ends. The CDR3: CASRQTGYTEAFF. The CDR3 DNA sequence: TGCGCCAGCAGACAGACAGGTTACACTGAAGCTTTCTTT.

The CDR3 bases are TGTGCCAGTAGTGTGGGACAGTTTGACTATGGCTACACCTTC. This gives the protein CASSVGQFDYGYTF. V is TRBV19 and J is TRBJ1-2, with 7 bases that match TRBD1. This CDR3 is 14 amino acids long. CDR1 is LNHDA, CDR2 SQIVND, per germline (reference sequence). After removal of 5 bases from V and 3 bases from J, the junction contained 6 bases not matched to a gene.

This chain connects TRBV28 to TRBJ2-7; 9 bases are shared with TRBD2. The germline V gene has CDR1 MDHEN and CDR2 SYDVKM. The length of the CDR3 is 16 residues. The trim removed 5 bases at V and 3 bases at J, leaving 11 bases unmatched. CDR3 sequence reads: CASSPPSSGTFYEQYF. The CDR3 region has the DNA TGTGCCAGCAGTCCCCCATCTAGCGGGACCTTCTACGAGCAGTACTTC.

The rearrangement uses TRBV28 and TRBJ2-7; no definite D call. Trimming took off 2 bases at V and 5 bases at J, with 7 bases between the two ends. Per germline, CDR1 MDHEN and CDR2 SYDVKM. This CDR3 spans 12 amino acids. For the CDR3, the DNA is TGTGCCAGCAGTTTAACTTCCCACGAGCAGTACTTC. Translated: CASSLTSHEQYF. The full variable domain, with the rest looked up from reference TRBV28 and TRBJ2-7, is DVKVTQSSRYLVKRTGEKVFLECVQDMDHENMFWYRQDPGLGLRLIYFSYDVKMKEKGDIPEGYSVSREKKERFSLILESASTNQTSMYLCASSLTSHEQYFGPGTRLTVT.

This chain uses TRBV5-4 with TRBJ1-2; 7 bases line up with TRBD1. V lost 5 bases, J lost 4 bases, and 5 bases stayed unmatched. CDR3 length: 13 amino acids. CDR1 is SGHNT and CDR2 is YYREEE in the germline V gene (reference sequence). The CDR3 sequence is CASRPGGIYGYTF. DNA for the CDR3: TGTGCCAGCAGACCAGGGGGGATCTATGGCTACACCTTC.

The rearrangement links TRBV7-2 to TRBJ1-1; D gene uncertain. The germline V and J ends were trimmed by 0 bases and 8 bases, with 7 bases remaining between them. Germline V lookup: CDR1 SGHTA, CDR2 FQGNSA. CDR3 length equals 12 residues. The CDR3 region has the DNA TGTGCCAGCAGCTTAGCGAAAGGGGAAGCTTTCTTT. Translation gives CASSLAKGEAFF.

This chain connects TRBV5-1 to TRBJ2-7; TRBD2 aligns across 7 bases. V was clipped by 0 bases and J by 1 base; unmatched bases: 7. The CDR3 contains 16 residues. Germline V gives CDR1 SGHRS, CDR2 YFSETQ. CDR3 DNA sequence: TGCGCCAGCAGCTTGGGTGTGGGAGGGTCTTCCTACGAGCAGTACTTC. Translation: CASSLGVGGSSYEQYF.

This clone was recorded a few times. The rearrangement uses TRBV29-1 and TRBJ1-1; D is perhaps TRBD1 (6 bases). The CDR3 sequence is 12 residues long. Germline CDR1 reads SQVTM; CDR2 reads ANQGSEA. The ends were cut back, 4 bases at V and 7 bases at J, with 13 bases in the middle. CDR3 sequence reads: CSVARTEREAFF. The CDR3 nucleotides read TGCAGCGTTGCTAGGACAGAGCGTGAAGCTTTCTTT.

Comment on this clone: Other DNA sequences in the sample encode the same CDR3. CDR3 sequence (DNA): TGTGCCAGCAGCTTAAATGGAGATACGCAGTATTTT. Translation gives CASSLNGDTQYF. The V and J genes are TRBV11-3 and TRBJ2-3; no reliable D call. V was cut by 2 bases and J by 5 bases, with 5 bases left in between. Germline CDR1 reads SGHNT; CDR2 reads YENEEA. The CDR3 runs to 12 residues.

The rearrangement joins TRBV28 to TRBJ2-7; possible D gene TRBD2, 6 bases. Trimming pared 2 bases from V and 3 bases from J, leaving 8 bases between. This CDR3 has 13 amino acids. Per the germline V gene, CDR1 is MDHEN and CDR2 is SYDVKM. In nucleotides, the CDR3 is TGTGCCAGCAGTTTACTGGGGGGCTACGAGCAGTACTTC. Translating it yields CASSLLGGYEQYF.

V and J are TRBV19 and TRBJ1-2; TRBD1 matches at 8 bases. CDR3 length equals 15 residues. Per the germline V gene, CDR1 is LNHDA and CDR2 is SQIVND (reference sequence). The V gene end was trimmed by 5 bases and the J gene end by 2 bases; junction bases not matched to a gene: 7. This CDR3 is CASSSRGQVNYGYTF. The CDR3 coding sequence is TGTGCCAGTAGTTCAAGGGGACAGGTCAACTATGGCTACACCTTC.

Points on this clone: This same CDR3 is encoded by further DNA sequences in the sample. V gene TRBV5-6 combines with J gene TRBJ2-5; TRBD2 aligns across 10 bases. Per germline, CDR1 SGHDT and CDR2 YYEEEE. The CDR3 consists of 15 residues. Trimming cost V 2 bases and J 0 bases; bases outside gene matches: 1. This CDR3 is CASSLAGGYQETQYF. CDR3 nucleotides: TGTGCCAGCAGCTTAGCGGGGGGGTACCAAGAGACCCAGTACTTC.

A few counts support this clone. The chain employs TRBV6-6 and TRBJ1-1; D remains unclear. The CDR3 sequence is 12 residues long. Germline V gene sequence: CDR1 MNHNY, CDR2 SVGAGI (reference sequence). Trimming pared 4 bases from V and 8 bases from J, leaving 11 bases between. The CDR3 is CASSLQSTEAFF. Written as DNA, the CDR3 is TGTGCCAGCAGTTTACAGAGTACGGAAGCTTTCTTT.

This rearrangement joins TRBV7-8 to TRBJ2-7, with D perhaps matching TRBD1 or TRBD2 (5 bases each). Deletions cut 1 base from V and 3 bases from J, with 22 bases between. The CDR3 spans 18 residues. The germline V gene encodes CDR1 SGHVS and CDR2 FQNEAQ. This chain's CDR3 is CASSLVLGVGAGSYEQYF. The CDR3, as DNA: TGTGCCAGCAGCTTAGTACTGGGCGTGGGTGCAGGGAGCTACGAGCAGTACTTC. Full variable domain (rest looked up from reference TRBV7-8 and TRBJ2-7): GAGVSQSPRYKVAKRGQDVALRCDPISGHVSLFWYQQALGQGPEFLTYFQNEAQLDKSGLPSDRFFAERPEGSVSTLKIQRTQQEDSAVYLCASSLVLGVGAGSYEQYFGPGTRLTVT.

The J gene is TRBJ2-7, the V gene TRBV11-2; the D is unclear. The CDR3 is made up of 14 amino acids. V was trimmed by 2 bases and J by 0 bases, leaving 8 bases between them. CDR1 SGHAT and CDR2 FQNNGV come from the germline V gene. The CDR3 region has the DNA TGTGCCAGCAGCTTATCCCGATACTCCTACGAGCAGTACTTC. It specifies CASSLSRYSYEQYF.

The V gene is TRBV30, the J gene TRBJ1-6, with D unresolved. With 4 bases removed from V and 10 bases from J, the gap between germline ends came to 11 bases. Germline assignment: CDR1 GTSNPN and CDR2 SVGIG (reference sequence). The CDR3 consists of 12 residues. The CDR3 nucleotides read TGTGCCTGGAAACGGGCAGCCTCACCCCTCCACTTT. This codes for CAWKRAASPLHF.

The CDR3 DNA follows: TGTGCCAGCAGCCCCACCGACAGGGGCGGAGAGACCCAGTACTTC. As protein: CASSPTDRGGETQYF. This chain uses TRBV7-9 with TRBJ2-5, with 8 positions matching TRBD1. J lost 4 bases, V lost 5 bases, and 9 bases had no gene match. The CDR3 covers 15 residues. Germline-derived CDR1 and CDR2 are SEHNR and FQNEAQ (reference sequence).

The chain combines TRBV6-1 with TRBJ1-2; no definite D call. Germline lookup yields CDR1 MNHNS and CDR2 SASEGT. V lost 1 base and J 4 bases, leaving 10 bases between the germline ends. The CDR3 is 14 residues long. CDR3 coding DNA: TGTGCCAGCAGTGAAGGTGCGCAAGCCTATGGCTACACCTTC. Its translation is CASSEGAQAYGYTF.

J is TRBJ1-2 and V is TRBV28, with D hard to call. V lost 10 bases, J lost 4 bases, and 10 bases lay in between. This CDR3 contains 11 residues. Germline V CDR1 and CDR2: MDHEN, SYDVKM. The CDR3 protein is CAITRGYGYTF. The CDR3 coding sequence is TGTGCCATTACCCGAGGCTATGGCTACACCTTC.

This clone occurred once. The chain combines TRBV25-1 with TRBJ2-3; tentatively, D is TRBD1 (5 bases). This CDR3 is built from 14 residues. Germline V gene lookup returns CDR1 MGHDK and CDR2 SYGVNS. Trimming pared 6 bases from V and 1 base from J, leaving 11 bases between. Written as DNA, the CDR3 is TGTGCCAGCAGACACGACAGAGGCACAGATACGCAGTATTTT. Amino acids: CASRHDRGTDTQYF.

This clone was seen repeatedly, ten times or more. The identical CDR3 is also encoded by other nucleotide sequences in the sample. The rearrangement uses TRBV5-1 and TRBJ2-3; D perhaps matches TRBD1 (6 bases). The V and J ends lost 3 bases and 0 bases respectively, with 11 bases between them. Germline V CDR1 and CDR2: SGHRS, YFSETQ. The CDR3 sequence is 15 residues long. The CDR3 loop reads CASSWDTSSTDTQYF. In DNA, the CDR3 is TGCGCCAGCAGCTGGGACACATCTAGCACAGATACGCAGTATTTT.

The chain is built from TRBV19 and TRBJ1-1; 7 bases match TRBD1. Trimming cost V 5 bases and J 6 bases; bases outside gene matches: 9. The CDR3 covers 14 residues. Germline V CDR1 and CDR2: LNHDA, SQIVND (reference sequence). The CDR3 nucleotides read TGTGCCAGTAGTGGAACACAGGGGTTTGCTGAAGCTTTCTTT. Protein product: CASSGTQGFAEAFF.

This chain links TRBV5-4 with TRBJ1-3; D gene uncertain. This CDR3 has 13 residues. CDR1 and CDR2 from the germline V gene are SGHNT and YYREEE (reference sequence). V was cut by 4 bases and J by 4 bases, with 9 bases left in between. The CDR3 reads CASSPDLGNTIYF. In DNA, the CDR3 is TGTGCCAGCAGCCCCGATTTAGGAAACACCATATATTTT. The entire variable domain, with the rest obtained from reference TRBV5-4 and TRBJ1-3, is as follows: ETGVTQSPTHLIKTRGQQVTLRCSSQSGHNTVSWYQQALGQGPQFIFQYYREEENGRGNFPPRFSGLQFPNYSSELNVNALELDDSALYLCASSPDLGNTIYFGEGSWLTVV.

This chain joins TRBV6-1 and TRBJ2-7; 10 bases map to TRBD2. V shed 5 bases and J 1 base; nucleotides not matched to a gene: 5. Germline V gives CDR1 MNHNS, CDR2 SASEGT. This CDR3 spans 15 amino acids. CDR3: CASSRLAGHSYEQYF. DNA for the CDR3: TGTGCCAGCAGTAGACTAGCGGGCCATTCCTACGAGCAGTACTTC.

This clone was detected a few times. The rearrangement links TRBV7-2 to TRBJ2-1, with D uncertain. Germline V lookup: CDR1 SGHTA, CDR2 FQGNSA. Trimming pared 1 base from V and 7 bases from J, leaving 14 bases between. CDR3 length equals 15 residues. CDR3 sequence: CASSLGLDPRNEQFF. The CDR3 bases are TGTGCCAGCAGCTTAGGACTGGACCCCCGAAATGAGCAGTTCTTC.